What follows are 10 T cell receptor beta chains derived from one specimen sequenced in a study of shared clonotypes between healthy human individuals. Measured with immunoSEQ multiplex PCR; TCRdb has only the in-frame clones, and not every one. This sample carries fewer than 3 million clones, approximately 90% of them seen once, and the ten largest clones take approximately 0.4%. Sequenced: naive CD4+ T cells from PBMCs. The subset: CD45RA+ positively selected. Receptor source: a man aged 18 to 30 in good health. Some clones in this sample may be carry-over from other donors' samples.

The chain couples TRBV18 to TRBJ2-1; D is unresolved. CDR3 size: 14 residues. Germline V gene lookup returns CDR1 KGHSH and CDR2 LQKENI. V was shortened by 6 bases and J by 6 bases, with 15 bases between the two germline ends. As DNA, the CDR3 is TGTGCCAGCTCCCTCAATACCGCGCCCAATGAGCAGTTCTTC. Translated: CASSLNTAPNEQFF.

The genes are TRBV20-1 and TRBJ1-4, with D maybe TRBD1 (5 bases). The germline V and J ends were trimmed by 6 bases and 8 bases, with 10 bases remaining between them. The CDR3 spans 11 residues. Germline CDR1 and CDR2: DFQATT and SNEGSKA (reference sequence). Here the CDR3 DNA reads TGCAGTGCCCCGGGGCCCGAAAAACTGTTTTTT. Amino acids: CSAPGPEKLFF.

This clone appeared once. The genes are TRBV6-5 and TRBJ1-5, with no clear D. This CDR3 spans 13 amino acids. Germline-derived CDR1 and CDR2 are MNHEY and SVGAGI. The V gene lost 5 bases and the J gene lost 8 bases, with 13 bases spanning the gap. The chain's CDR3 is CASSDPRGEPQHF. The CDR3 nucleotides read TGTGCCAGCAGTGACCCCCGCGGGGAGCCCCAGCATTTT.

Details on this clone: This sample also contains other DNA sequences that code for the same CDR3. The V and J genes are TRBV30 and TRBJ1-3; D not certain. This CDR3 region has 13 residues. V was clipped by 2 bases and J by 2 bases, with 7 bases between them. The germline V gene encodes CDR1 GTSNPN and CDR2 SVGIG (reference sequence). CDR3 region: CAWSTGAGNTIYF. The CDR3 DNA follows: TGTGCCTGGAGTACGGGTGCTGGAAACACCATATATTTT.

This rearrangement joins TRBV5-1 to TRBJ1-4, with D hard to call. This CDR3 has 13 residues. V lost 1 base and J 8 bases, leaving 9 bases between the germline ends. Looked up from germline, CDR1 is SGHRS and CDR2 is YFSETQ. This CDR3 reads CASSLTVLEKLFF. The CDR3 DNA is TGCGCCAGCAGCTTGACAGTTCTGGAAAAACTGTTTTTT.

V usage is TRBV11-2 and J usage is TRBJ1-4, with D perhaps matching TRBD1 (6 bases). The length of the CDR3 is 15 residues. Per germline, CDR1 SGHAT and CDR2 FQNNGV. V lost 1 base to trimming and J lost 8 bases, with 14 bases between them. This CDR3 reads CASSLAGGASEKLFF. CDR3 bases: TGTGCCAGCAGCTTAGCGGGGGGCGCAAGCGAAAAACTGTTTTTT.

In its sample, this clone was seen once. The chain carries TRBV15 and TRBJ2-6; unclear D gene. V shed 1 base and J shed 0 bases, with 7 bases lying between them. CDR3 size: 16 residues. Germline V gene data show CDR1 as LNHNV and CDR2 as YYDKDF (reference sequence). The CDR3 spells CATSRVGYSGANVLTF. The CDR3 DNA follows: TGTGCCACCAGCAGAGTAGGGTACTCTGGGGCCAACGTCCTGACTTTC.

V is TRBV5-4 and J is TRBJ2-7, with a possible D match to TRBD1 (6 bases). Germline V lookup: CDR1 SGHNT, CDR2 YYREEE (reference sequence). V shed 0 bases and J shed 2 bases, with 12 bases lying between them. The CDR3 extends over 15 amino acids. The DNA for the CDR3 is TGTGCCAGCAGCTTGGGCCCGGGACAAGCCTACGAGCAGTACTTC. Translating it yields CASSLGPGQAYEQYF.

This clone was seen a single time. The chain carries TRBV7-9 and TRBJ2-7; 11 bases match TRBD2. Per the germline V gene, CDR1 is SEHNR and CDR2 is FQNEAQ (reference sequence). The CDR3 contains 15 residues. Trimming took 4 bases from V and 3 from J; bases not matched to a gene: 5. CDR3 sequence: CASSYPTSGIYEQYF. CDR3 bases: TGTGCCAGCAGCTACCCGACTAGCGGGATCTACGAGCAGTACTTC.

This chain connects TRBV30 to TRBJ2-1, with 7 bases fitting TRBD1. This CDR3 contains 15 residues. J lost 3 bases, V lost 0 bases, and 5 bases had no gene match. CDR1 is GTSNPN and CDR2 is SVGIG in the germline V gene (reference sequence). The DNA for the CDR3 is TGTGCCTGGAGTGTACTGGGGACAGACTACAATGAGCAGTTCTTC. As protein: CAWSVLGTDYNEQFF.